What follows is one TCR beta chain and its context. This likely came from a read error, as a far larger clone is one base away. Germline values: CDR1 SQVTM, CDR2 ANQGSEA. The J segment lost 8 bases and the V segment lost 6 bases, leaving 11 bases of the junction unmatched. CDR3 size: 13 residues. The sample originates from a study of shared clonotypes between healthy human individuals. Ten immunoSEQ deep assay plates held the unsorted PBMC DNA. Data came from immunoSEQ multiplex PCR; TCRdb stores just in-frame clones and leaves some out. The sample holds 450,000 to 500,000 clones, over 70% seen once. The TCR originated in a woman aged 40 to 50 in good health. Some clones in this sample may be carry-over from other donors' samples. Sequenced material: PBMCs. The chain employs TRBV29-1 and TRBJ2-7, with 9 bases matching TRBD1. CDR3 DNA sequence: TGCAGCGTGGGGGGACAGGGCGTATACAAGCAGTACTTC. Its protein product is CSVGGQGVYKQYF.